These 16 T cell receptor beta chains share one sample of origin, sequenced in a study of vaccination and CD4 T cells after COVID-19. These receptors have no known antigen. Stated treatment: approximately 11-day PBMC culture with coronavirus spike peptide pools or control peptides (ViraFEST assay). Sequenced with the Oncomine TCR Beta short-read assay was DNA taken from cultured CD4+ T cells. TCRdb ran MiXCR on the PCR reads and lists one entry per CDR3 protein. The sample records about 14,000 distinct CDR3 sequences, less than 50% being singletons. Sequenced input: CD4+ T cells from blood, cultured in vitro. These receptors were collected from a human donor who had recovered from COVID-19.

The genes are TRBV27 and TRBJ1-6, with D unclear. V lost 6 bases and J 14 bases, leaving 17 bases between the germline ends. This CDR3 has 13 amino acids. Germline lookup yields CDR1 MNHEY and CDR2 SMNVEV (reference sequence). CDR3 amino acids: CASSYLLESTLHF. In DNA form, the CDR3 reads TGTGCCAGCAGCTACCTCCTCGAATCGACCCTCCACTTT.

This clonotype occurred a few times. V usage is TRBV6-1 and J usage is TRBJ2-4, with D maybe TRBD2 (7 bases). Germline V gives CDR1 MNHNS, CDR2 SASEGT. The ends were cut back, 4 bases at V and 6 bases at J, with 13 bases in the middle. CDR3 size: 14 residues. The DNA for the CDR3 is TGTGCCAGCAGTGGGAGGGGGGGCCCAAACATTCAGTACTTC. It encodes CASSGRGGPNIQYF.

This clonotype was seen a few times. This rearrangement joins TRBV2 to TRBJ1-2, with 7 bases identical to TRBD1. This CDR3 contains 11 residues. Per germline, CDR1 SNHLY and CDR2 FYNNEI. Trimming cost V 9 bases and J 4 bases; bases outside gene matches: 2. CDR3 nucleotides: TGTGCCAGGAGGGGGCGCTATGGCTACACCTTC. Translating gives CARRGRYGYTF.

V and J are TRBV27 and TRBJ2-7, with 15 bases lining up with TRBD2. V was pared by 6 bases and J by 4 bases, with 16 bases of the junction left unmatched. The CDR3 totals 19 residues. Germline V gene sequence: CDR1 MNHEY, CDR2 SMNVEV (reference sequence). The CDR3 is CASRRSGLAGGRGTYEQYF. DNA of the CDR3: TGTGCCAGCAGACGGAGTGGACTAGCGGGAGGGCGGGGTACTTACGAGCAGTACTTC.

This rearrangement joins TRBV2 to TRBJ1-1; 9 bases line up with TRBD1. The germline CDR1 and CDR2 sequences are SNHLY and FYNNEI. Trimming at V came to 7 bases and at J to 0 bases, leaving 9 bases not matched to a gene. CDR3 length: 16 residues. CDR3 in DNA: TGTGCCAGCATCCTACGGACAGGGGTTCTGAACACTGAAGCTTTCTTT. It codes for CASILRTGVLNTEAFF.

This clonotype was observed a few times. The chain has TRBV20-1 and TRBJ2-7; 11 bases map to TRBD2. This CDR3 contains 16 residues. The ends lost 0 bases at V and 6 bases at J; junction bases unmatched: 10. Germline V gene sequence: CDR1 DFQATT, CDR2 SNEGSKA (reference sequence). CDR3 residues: CSARDFTSGRESEQYF. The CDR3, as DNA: TGCAGTGCTAGAGATTTCACTAGCGGGAGAGAATCCGAGCAGTACTTC.

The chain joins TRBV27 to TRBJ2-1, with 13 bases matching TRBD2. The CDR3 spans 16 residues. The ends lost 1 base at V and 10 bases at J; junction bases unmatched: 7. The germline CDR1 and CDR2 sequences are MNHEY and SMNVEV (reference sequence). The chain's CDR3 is CASSLWTSGSQGEQFF. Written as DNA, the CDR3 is TGTGCCAGCAGTTTATGGACTAGCGGGAGTCAGGGGGAGCAGTTCTTC.

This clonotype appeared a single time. DNA for the CDR3: TGTGCCAGCAGCGTAGGCGTACTCACAGATACGCAGTATTTT. Residues: CASSVGVLTDTQYF. This sequence joins TRBV9 and TRBJ2-3, with no clear D. Trimming removed 0 bases at V and 2 bases at J, with 7 bases between. In germline, CDR1 is SGDLS, CDR2 YYNGEE. The CDR3 runs 14 residues.

Here the CDR3 reads CASSIYSYGYTF. CDR3 DNA sequence: TGTGCCAGTAGTATATACAGCTATGGCTACACCTTC. The gene calls are TRBV19 and TRBJ1-2; D is unresolved. Germline V gives CDR1 LNHDA, CDR2 SQIVND (reference sequence). Trimming took off 2 bases at V and 4 bases at J, with 5 bases between the two ends. The length of the CDR3 is 12 residues.

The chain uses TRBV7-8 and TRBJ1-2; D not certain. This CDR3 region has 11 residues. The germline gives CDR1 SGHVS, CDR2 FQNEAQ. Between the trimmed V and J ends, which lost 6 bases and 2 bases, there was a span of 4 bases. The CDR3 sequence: CASSLNYGYTF. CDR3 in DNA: TGTGCCAGCAGTCTAAACTATGGCTACACCTTC.

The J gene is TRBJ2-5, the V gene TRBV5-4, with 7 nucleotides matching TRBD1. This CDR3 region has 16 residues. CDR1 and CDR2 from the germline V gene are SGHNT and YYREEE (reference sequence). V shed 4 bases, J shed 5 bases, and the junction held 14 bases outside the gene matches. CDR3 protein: CASSLTGALRGETQYF. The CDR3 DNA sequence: TGTGCCAGCAGCCTCACAGGGGCGCTGAGGGGGGAGACCCAGTACTTC.

The CDR3: CASRSGTKQYF. For the CDR3, the DNA is TGTGCCAGCAGGTCCGGGACGAAGCAGTACTTC. This sequence joins TRBV7-2 and TRBJ2-7; D possibly uses TRBD1 or TRBD2 (5 bases each). The germline V and J ends were trimmed by 6 bases and 8 bases, with 11 bases remaining between them. CDR1 and CDR2 from the germline V gene are SGHTA and FQGNSA. This CDR3 is 11 amino acids long.

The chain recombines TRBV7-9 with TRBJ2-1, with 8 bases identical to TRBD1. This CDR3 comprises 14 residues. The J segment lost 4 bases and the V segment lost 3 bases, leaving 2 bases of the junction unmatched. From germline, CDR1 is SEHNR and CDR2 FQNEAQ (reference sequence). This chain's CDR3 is CASSLGQVYNEQFF. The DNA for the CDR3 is TGTGCCAGCAGCTTGGGACAGGTTTACAATGAGCAGTTCTTC.

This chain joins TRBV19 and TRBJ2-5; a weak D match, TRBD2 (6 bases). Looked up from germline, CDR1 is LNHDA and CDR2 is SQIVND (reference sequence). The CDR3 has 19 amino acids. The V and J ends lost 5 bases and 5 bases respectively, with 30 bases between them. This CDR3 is CASSPRLVIVGIKMETQYF. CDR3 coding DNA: TGTGCCAGTAGTCCAAGACTAGTTATTGTGGGTATCAAGATGGAGACCCAGTACTTC. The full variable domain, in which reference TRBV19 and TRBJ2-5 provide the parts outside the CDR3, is DGGITQSPKYLFRKEGQNVTLSCEQNLNHDAMYWYRQDPGQGLRLIYYSQIVNDFQKGDIAEGYSVSREKKESFPLTVTSAQKNPTAFYLCASSPRLVIVGIKMETQYFGPGTRLLVL.

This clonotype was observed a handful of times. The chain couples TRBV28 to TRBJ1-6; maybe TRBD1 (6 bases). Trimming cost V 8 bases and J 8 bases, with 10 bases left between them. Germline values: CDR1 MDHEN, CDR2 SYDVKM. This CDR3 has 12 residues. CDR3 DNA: TGTGCCAGCTGGGGGGGCGATTCACCCCTCCACTTT. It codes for CASWGGDSPLHF.

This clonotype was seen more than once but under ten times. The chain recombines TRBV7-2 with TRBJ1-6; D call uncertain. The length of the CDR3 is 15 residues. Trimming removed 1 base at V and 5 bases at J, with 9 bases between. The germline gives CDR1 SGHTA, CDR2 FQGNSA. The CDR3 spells CASSLGQADNSPLHF. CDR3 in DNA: TGTGCCAGCAGCTTAGGGCAGGCAGATAATTCACCCCTCCACTTT.